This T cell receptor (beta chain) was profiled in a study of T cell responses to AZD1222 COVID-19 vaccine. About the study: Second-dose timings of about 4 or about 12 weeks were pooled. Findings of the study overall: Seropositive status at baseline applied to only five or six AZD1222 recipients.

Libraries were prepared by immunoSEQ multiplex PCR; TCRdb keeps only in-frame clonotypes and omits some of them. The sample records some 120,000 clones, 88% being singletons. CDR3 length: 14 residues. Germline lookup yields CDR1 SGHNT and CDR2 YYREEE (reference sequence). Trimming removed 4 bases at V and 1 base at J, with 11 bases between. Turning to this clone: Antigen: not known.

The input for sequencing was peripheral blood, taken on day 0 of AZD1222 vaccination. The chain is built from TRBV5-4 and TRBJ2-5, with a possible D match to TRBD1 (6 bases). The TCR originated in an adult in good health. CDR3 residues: CASSMQGSQETQYF. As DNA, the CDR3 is TGTGCCAGCAGCATGCAGGGGAGCCAAGAGACCCAGTACTTC. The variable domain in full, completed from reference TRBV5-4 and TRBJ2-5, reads ETGVTQSPTHLIKTRGQQVTLRCSSQSGHNTVSWYQQALGQGPQFIFQYYREEENGRGNFPPRFSGLQFPNYSSELNVNALELDDSALYLCASSMQGSQETQYFGPGTRLLVL.